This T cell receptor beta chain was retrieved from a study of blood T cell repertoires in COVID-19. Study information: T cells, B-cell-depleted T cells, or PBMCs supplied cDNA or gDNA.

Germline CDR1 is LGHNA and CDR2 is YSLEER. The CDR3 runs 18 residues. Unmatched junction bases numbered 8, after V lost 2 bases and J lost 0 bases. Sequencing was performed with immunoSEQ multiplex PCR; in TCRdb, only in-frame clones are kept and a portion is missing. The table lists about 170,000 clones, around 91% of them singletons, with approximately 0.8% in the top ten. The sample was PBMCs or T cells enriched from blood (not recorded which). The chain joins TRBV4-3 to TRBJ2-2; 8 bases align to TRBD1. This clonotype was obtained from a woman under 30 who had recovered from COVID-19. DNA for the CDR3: TGCGCCAGCAGCCAACAAACAGGGGGTAACACGAACACCGGGGAGCTGTTTTTT. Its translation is CASSQQTGGNTNTGELFF.